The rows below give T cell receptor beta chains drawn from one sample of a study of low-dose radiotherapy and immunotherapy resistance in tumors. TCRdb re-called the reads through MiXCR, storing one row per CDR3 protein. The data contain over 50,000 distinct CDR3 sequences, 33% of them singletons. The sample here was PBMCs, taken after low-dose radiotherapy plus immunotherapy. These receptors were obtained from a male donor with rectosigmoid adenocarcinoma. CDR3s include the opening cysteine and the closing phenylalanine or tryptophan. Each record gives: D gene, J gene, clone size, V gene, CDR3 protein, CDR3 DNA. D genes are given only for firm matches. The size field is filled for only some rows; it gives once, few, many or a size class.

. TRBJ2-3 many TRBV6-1 CASSEAPGSTDTQYF TGTGCCAGCAGTGAAGCCCCGGGGAGCACAGATACGCAGTATTTT
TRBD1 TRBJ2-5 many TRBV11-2 CASSLRTGPRQETQYF TGTGCCAGCAGCTTAAGGACAGGGCCGCGGCAAGAGACCCAGTACTTC
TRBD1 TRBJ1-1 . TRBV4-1 CASSQVQGTVAFF TGCGCCAGCAGCCAAGTCCAGGGGACAGTAGCTTTCTTT
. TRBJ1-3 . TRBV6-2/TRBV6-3 CASSEQGTGNTIYF TGTGCCAGCAGTGAGCAGGGTACTGGAAACACCATATATTTT
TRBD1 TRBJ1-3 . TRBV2 CASSGQGRQAGNTIYF TGTGCCAGCAGTGGACAGGGGAGGCAAGCTGGAAACACCATATATTTT
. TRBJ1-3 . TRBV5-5 CASSDRPTRIGGNTIYF TGTGCCAGCAGCGACCGGCCTACTCGGATTGGAGGAAACACCATATATTTT
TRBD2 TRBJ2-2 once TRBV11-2 CASSPSRAGSNTGELFF TGTGCCAGCAGCCCATCACGAGCGGGATCCAACACCGGGGAGCTGTTTTTT
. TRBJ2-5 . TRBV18 CASSPGDEETQYF TGTGCCAGCTCACCAGGGGACGAAGAGACCCAGTACTTC
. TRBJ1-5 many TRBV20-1 CSARGGGNQPQHF TGCAGTGCTAGAGGGGGGGGCAATCAGCCCCAGCATTTT
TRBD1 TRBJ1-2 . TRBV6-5 CASSYAQGAGGYTF TGTGCCAGCAGTTACGCACAGGGGGCTGGTGGCTACACCTTC
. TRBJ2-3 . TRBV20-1 CSARITGTDTQYF TGCAGTGCTAGGATTACAGGCACAGATACGCAGTATTTT
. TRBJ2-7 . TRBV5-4 CASSGGGTTSYEQYF TGTGCCAGCAGCGGTGGAGGGACCACCTCCTACGAGCAGTACTTC
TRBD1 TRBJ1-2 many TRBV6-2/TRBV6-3 CASSYKGGQVNYGYTF TGTGCCAGCAGTTACAAGGGGGGACAGGTTAACTATGGCTACACCTTC
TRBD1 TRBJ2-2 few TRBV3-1 CASSQVTGGSSGELFF TGTGCCAGCAGCCAAGTGACAGGGGGCTCGTCCGGGGAGCTGTTTTTT
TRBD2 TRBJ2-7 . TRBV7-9 CASSHFRRGGSYEQYF TGTGCCAGCAGCCATTTCCGGCGGGGGGGCTCCTACGAGCAGTACTTC
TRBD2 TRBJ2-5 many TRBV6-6 CASGEGTGGMGETQYF TGTGCCAGCGGCGAGGGAACGGGAGGGATGGGGGAGACCCAGTACTTC
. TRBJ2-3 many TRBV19 CASSIDSWDTQYF TGTGCCAGTAGTATAGATAGTTGGGATACGCAGTATTTT
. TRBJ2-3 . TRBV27 CASSFNPPSTDTQYF TGTGCCAGCAGTTTCAATCCCCCCAGTACAGATACGCAGTATTTT
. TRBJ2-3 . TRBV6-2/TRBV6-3 CASSGTGQKSTDTQYF TGTGCCAGCAGTGGAACCGGACAGAAAAGCACAGATACGCAGTATTTT
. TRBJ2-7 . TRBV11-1 CASRQAGALIYEQYF TGTGCCAGCAGACAAGCAGGGGCCCTAATCTACGAGCAGTACTTC
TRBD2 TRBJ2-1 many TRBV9 CASSTSAGVYNEQFF TGTGCCAGCAGCACCTCAGCGGGAGTCTACAATGAGCAGTTCTTC
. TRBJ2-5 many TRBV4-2 CASSQGRGQYQETQYF TGTGCCAGCAGCCAAGGCAGGGGCCAATACCAGGAGACCCAGTACTTC
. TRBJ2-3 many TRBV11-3 CASMGPGNTQYF TGTGCCAGCATGGGGCCGGGAAATACGCAGTATTTT
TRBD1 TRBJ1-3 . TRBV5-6 CASSFWTGASSGNTIYF TGTGCCAGCAGCTTTTGGACAGGCGCGAGCTCTGGAAACACCATATATTTT
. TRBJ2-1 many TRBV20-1 CSATGRTPEQFF TGCAGTGCTACCGGGCGGACACCGGAGCAGTTCTTC
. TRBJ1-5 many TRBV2 CASSSNGGSSQPQHF TGTGCCAGCAGCTCTAACGGGGGTTCTTCTCAGCCCCAGCATTTT
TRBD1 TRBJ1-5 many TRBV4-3 CASSQDWLGQGNQPQHF TGCGCCAGCAGCCAAGATTGGTTGGGACAGGGAAATCAGCCCCAGCATTTT
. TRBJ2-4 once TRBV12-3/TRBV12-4 CASSQTETIAKNIQYF TGTGCCAGCAGTCAGACAGAGACAATAGCCAAAAACATTCAGTACTTC